This T cell receptor beta chain derives from a study of shared clonotypes between healthy human individuals. Study-level findings and limits: Estimated richness was generally greater in naive than memory subsets. Between a handful of donors, naive CD4 clonotypes were shared at a level of roughly 5.5%.

Authors' processing steps: There were no quality scores in the junction-only immunoSEQ sequences, so filtering differed. Profiling relied on immunoSEQ multiplex PCR, and the TCRdb table lists in-frame clones only, not all of them. V and J calls and clone size come straight from that table; D and trimming were deduced from the DNA. Altogether millions of clones are present, roughly 92% being singletons, with the ten largest covering over 0.12%. Unmatched junction bases numbered 4, after V lost 2 bases and J lost 1 base. CDR3 length equals 16 residues. Germline V gene lookup returns CDR1 SNHLY and CDR2 FYNNEI. As concerns this clone: No antigen is known for it.

The origin of this receptor is a man younger than 30 in good health. Sequencing was done on a sample of naive CD4+ T cells sorted from blood. The sample's subset: CD45RA+ positively selected. V and J are TRBV2 and TRBJ2-3, with 9 bases lining up with TRBD2. CDR3 residues: CASSEQASGGTDTQYF. In nucleotides, the CDR3 is TGTGCCAGCAGTGAACAGGCTAGCGGGGGCACAGATACGCAGTATTTT.